A single sample is the source of the 28 T cell receptor beta chains below, sequenced in a study of T cells expressing NK-cell markers. TCRdb re-called the 5' RACE reads and catalogs CDR3 proteins one per entry, DNA excluded. The listing records 140,000 to 150,000 distinct CDR3 sequences. Sequences were obtained from blood T cells: a sorted CD56 or NKG2C T cell subset, CD4+ or CD8+ T cells, or bulk PBMC T cells (not recorded which). Receptors originate from a man aged 18 to 30 in good health.

The rearrangement joins TRBV6-5 to TRBJ2-7. The CDR3 consists of 14 residues. Looked up from germline, CDR1 is MNHEY and CDR2 is SVGAGI. CDR3 residues: CASSYSGRMYEQYF.

This CDR3 is CASSPQGYQPQHF. This sequence joins TRBV5-6 and TRBJ1-5; TCRdb calls TRBD1, which cannot be checked without DNA. Germline V gene data show CDR1 as SGHDT and CDR2 as YYEEEE. The CDR3 has 13 residues.

The J gene is TRBJ2-2, the V gene TRBV5-1. The CDR3 covers 14 residues. Germline lookup yields CDR1 SGHRS and CDR2 YFSETQ. This CDR3 is CASSSDWTTGELFF.

The gene calls are TRBV19 and TRBJ2-7; TCRdb's D call, TRBD2, is unchecked because there is no DNA. The CDR3 spans 14 residues. CDR1 and CDR2 from the germline V gene are LNHDA and SQIVND (reference sequence). The CDR3: CASSIVGGGREQYF.

V and J are TRBV23-1 and TRBJ2-7; without DNA, the TCRdb call of TRBD1 cannot be checked. Being an ORF, TRBV23-1 has a function that is uncertain. CDR3 length: 15 amino acids. CDR3 in amino acids: CASSLGVDSVYEQYF.

The chain has TRBV27 and TRBJ1-2; the D call from TCRdb, TRBD1, cannot be confirmed without DNA. Germline CDR1 MNHEY, CDR2 SMNVEV (reference sequence). The CDR3 runs to 13 residues. CDR3: CASSLTGGDGYTF.

The chain combines TRBV20-1 with TRBJ2-4; TCRdb gives TRBD2 as the D gene, but with no DNA this cannot be confirmed. This CDR3 is built from 18 residues. Germline V gives CDR1 DFQATT, CDR2 SNEGSKA (reference sequence). CDR3 amino acids: CSAGEEPGLAANQAIQYF.

The J gene is TRBJ2-1, the V gene TRBV27. The CDR3 sequence is 15 residues long. Germline-derived CDR1 and CDR2 are MNHEY and SMNVEV (reference sequence). CDR3 region: CASSLLVTNNNEQFF.

The chain recombines TRBV6-4 with TRBJ2-1. This CDR3 contains 14 residues. In germline, CDR1 is MRHNA, CDR2 SNTAGT. This chain's CDR3 is CASSKAASYNEQFF.

This chain joins TRBV28 and TRBJ2-3; without DNA, the TCRdb call of TRBD1 cannot be checked. The germline gives CDR1 MDHEN, CDR2 SYDVKM. CDR3 length: 14 residues. The CDR3 protein is CASSPDRGTDTQYF.

This chain connects TRBV7-2 to TRBJ2-7. This CDR3 has 15 amino acids. Germline-derived CDR1 and CDR2 are SGHTA and FQGNSA. The CDR3 loop is CASSLIGMGSYEQYF.

The chain uses TRBV4-3 and TRBJ2-7; TCRdb's D call, TRBD1, is unchecked because there is no DNA. The CDR3 spans 16 residues. CDR1 is LGHNA, CDR2 YSLEER, per germline. The CDR3 here is CASSQTSGTGQYEQYF.

This chain joins TRBV28 and TRBJ2-2. The CDR3 loop spans 17 amino acids. CDR1 MDHEN and CDR2 SYDVKM come from the germline V gene. The CDR3 reads CASSSPAQTVNTGELFF.

V and J are TRBV19 and TRBJ2-3; TCRdb picks TRBD2, but there is no DNA to check that call. Looked up from germline, CDR1 is LNHDA and CDR2 is SQIVND (reference sequence). The CDR3 runs to 14 residues. Here the CDR3 reads CASSLAGIPDTQYF.

V gene TRBV6-2 or TRBV6-3 combines with J gene TRBJ2-7; the TRBD2 assignment by TCRdb is unverifiable without DNA. The germline gives CDR1 MNHEY, CDR2 SVGEGT. The CDR3 length is 18 residues. The CDR3 spells CASSSRGLRGQETYEQYF.

The chain employs TRBV29-1 and TRBJ1-1; TCRdb designates TRBD1, a call that cannot be tested without DNA. Germline CDR1 and CDR2: SQVTM and ANQGSEA. The CDR3 loop spans 15 amino acids. The CDR3 loop is CSGGQGTLPGTEAFF.

This chain connects TRBV11-2 to TRBJ2-1. The CDR3 loop spans 15 amino acids. Germline V gene sequence: CDR1 SGHAT, CDR2 FQNNGV. CDR3 residues: CASRSEGGPYNEQFF.

The rearrangement uses TRBV25-1 and TRBJ2-6; lacking DNA, the TRBD2 call made by TCRdb goes unchecked. Germline-derived CDR1 and CDR2 are MGHDK and SYGVNS. The CDR3 contains 18 residues. The CDR3 is CASSPRKGPDAGANVLTF.

The chain is built from TRBV20-1 and TRBJ1-6. This CDR3 contains 14 residues. Germline loops: CDR1 DFQATT, CDR2 SNEGSKA (reference sequence). CDR3 amino acids: CSAHDGSFNSPLHF.

The genes are TRBV6-1 and TRBJ2-1; TCRdb's D call of TRBD1 is untestable without DNA. Germline CDR1 is MNHNS and CDR2 is SASEGT. The CDR3 length is 15 residues. CDR3 amino acids: CASTAFQGAEREQFF.

The J gene is TRBJ2-3, the V gene TRBV19; absent DNA, TCRdb's TRBD1 call cannot be checked. The CDR3 sequence is 15 residues long. The germline V gene encodes CDR1 LNHDA and CDR2 SQIVND (reference sequence). CDR3 sequence reads: CASRGPGQNTDTQYF. Together with reference TRBV19 and TRBJ2-3, the CDR3 gives the full variable domain: DGGITQSPKYLFRKEGQNVTLSCEQNLNHDAMYWYRQDPGQGLRLIYYSQIVNDFQKGDIAEGYSVSREKKESFPLTVTSAQKNPTAFYLCASRGPGQNTDTQYFGPGTRLTVL.

V usage is TRBV7-8 and J usage is TRBJ2-3. CDR3 length: 13 residues. The V gene's germline CDR1 is SGHVS and CDR2 FQNEAQ. The CDR3 protein is CASSARYSDTQYF.

V is TRBV29-1 and J is TRBJ2-7; TCRdb designates TRBD1, a call that cannot be tested without DNA. This CDR3 has 15 residues. Germline assignment: CDR1 SQVTM and CDR2 ANQGSEA. CDR3 amino acids: CSVLGQGRRSYEQYF.

The rearrangement links TRBV15 to TRBJ2-3; TCRdb calls TRBD2, which cannot be checked without DNA. Germline CDR1 and CDR2: LNHNV and YYDKDF (reference sequence). CDR3 size: 17 residues. The CDR3 here is CATRGSGIPRVTDTQYF.

CDR3 sequence: CASSQDGSYEQYF. The genes are TRBV14 and TRBJ2-7. The CDR3 totals 13 residues. Germline V gene sequence: CDR1 SGHDN, CDR2 FVKESK.

The genes are TRBV29-1 and TRBJ2-5; TCRdb names TRBD1, which stays unverified in the absence of DNA. Germline V CDR1 and CDR2: SQVTM, ANQGSEA. This CDR3 is 12 amino acids long. The CDR3: CSVQQGQETQYF.

The genes are TRBV7-8 and TRBJ2-3; with no DNA, the TCRdb D assignment of TRBD2 cannot be verified. The CDR3 runs to 17 residues. Germline values: CDR1 SGHVS, CDR2 FQNEAQ. The CDR3 region is CASSLDGSGGGTDTQYF.

This chain uses TRBV29-1 with TRBJ1-1; TCRdb lists TRBD1, though no DNA is available to test this call. The V gene's germline CDR1 is SQVTM and CDR2 ANQGSEA. This CDR3 has 11 residues. CDR3 protein: CSVPGPWEAFF. Based on the CDR3 plus reference TRBV29-1 and TRBJ1-1, the full variable domain is SAVISQKPSRDICQRGTSLTIQCQVDSQVTMMFWYRQQPGQSLTLIATANQGSEATYESGFVIDKFPISRPNLTFSTLTVSNMSPEDSSIYLCSVPGPWEAFFGQGTRLTVV.